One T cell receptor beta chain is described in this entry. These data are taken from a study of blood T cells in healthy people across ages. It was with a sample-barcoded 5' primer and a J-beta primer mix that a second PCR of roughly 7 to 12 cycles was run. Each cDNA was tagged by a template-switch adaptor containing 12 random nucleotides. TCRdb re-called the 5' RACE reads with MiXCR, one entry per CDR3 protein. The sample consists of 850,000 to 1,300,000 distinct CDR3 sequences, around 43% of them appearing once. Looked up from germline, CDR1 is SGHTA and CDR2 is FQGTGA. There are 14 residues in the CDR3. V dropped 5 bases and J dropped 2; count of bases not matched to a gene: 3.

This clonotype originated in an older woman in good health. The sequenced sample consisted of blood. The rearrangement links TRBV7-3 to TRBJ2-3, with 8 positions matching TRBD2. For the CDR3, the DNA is TGTGCCAGCAGCCTTAGCGGGATCACAGATACGCAGTATTTT. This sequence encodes CASSLSGITDTQYF.